Presented here are 18 T cell receptor beta chains from one specimen sequenced in a study of T and B cells in COVID-19 patients. TRB rearrangements were amplified by multiplex PCR with BIOMED2 TRB-A/B primers. TCRdb re-analysed the multiplex PCR reads in MiXCR, keeping a single row per CDR3 protein. This sample has roughly 16,000 distinct CDR3 sequences, with about 29% found just once. Blood genomic DNA input for TRB amplification was about 240-500 ng. Sample: blood. These receptors originate from a human donor who had recovered from COVID-19.

The chain couples TRBV5-6 to TRBJ1-6; D perhaps matches TRBD1 (5 bases). V lost 0 bases and J lost 9, with 10 bases in between. CDR3 length: 14 amino acids. The germline V gene encodes CDR1 SGHDT and CDR2 YYEEEE. CDR3 residues: CASSLAGNSSPLHF. The DNA of the CDR3 is TGTGCCAGCAGCTTGGCAGGGAACTCTTCACCCCTCCACTTT.

In DNA form, the CDR3 reads TGTGCCAGCAGCTCCGCAGGGACGAACACTGAAGCTTTCTTT. Translating gives CASSSAGTNTEAFF. The rearrangement links TRBV11-3 to TRBJ1-1; TRBD1 might be the D (5 bases). This CDR3 contains 14 residues. Germline values: CDR1 SGHNT, CDR2 YENEEA. V was cut by 4 bases and J by 1 base, with 10 bases left in between. Combining the CDR3 with reference TRBV11-3 and TRBJ1-1 gives the whole variable domain EAGVVQSPRYKIIEKKQPVAFWCNPISGHNTLYWYLQNLGQGPELLIRYENEEAVDDSQLPKDRFSAERLKGVDSTLKIQPAELGDSAVYLCASSSAGTNTEAFFGQGTRLTVV.

The chain employs TRBV30 and TRBJ1-5; D is unresolved. In germline, CDR1 is GTSNPN, CDR2 SVGIG (reference sequence). There are 13 residues in the CDR3. V was trimmed by 1 base and J by 9 bases, leaving 13 bases between them. CDR3 residues: CAWSGRASGPQHF. The CDR3 DNA follows: TGTGCCTGGAGTGGAAGGGCTTCAGGGCCCCAGCATTTT.

This chain joins TRBV6-2 or TRBV6-3 and TRBJ2-7; 8 bases are shared with TRBD1. Trimming removed 10 bases from V and 4 bases from J; junction bases left unmatched: 9. This CDR3 is 13 amino acids long. CDR1 and CDR2 from the germline V gene are MNHEY and SVGEGT. The CDR3 bases are TGTGCCACCTCGTGGACAGGGCCATACGAGCAGTACTTC. Residues: CATSWTGPYEQYF.

This chain uses TRBV5-1 with TRBJ1-1; D remains ambiguous. CDR1 is SGHRS and CDR2 is YFSETQ in the germline V gene. Trimming left V 10 bases short and J 1 base short, with 14 bases between. This CDR3 is 13 amino acids long. The CDR3, as DNA: TGCGCCGTACGCTTTTCCGAGAACACTGAAGCTTTCTTT. It encodes CAVRFSENTEAFF. The whole variable domain, remainder taken from reference TRBV5-1 and TRBJ1-1, is KAGVTQTPRYLIKTRGQQVTLSCSPISGHRSVSWYQQTPGQGLQFLFEYFSETQRNKGNFPGRFSGRQFSNSRSEMNVSTLELGDSALYLCAVRFSENTEAFFGQGTRLTVV.

In this sample, this clonotype turned up a few times. J is TRBJ2-7 and V is TRBV5-4; D may correspond to TRBD1 or TRBD2 (6 bases each). Germline CDR1 is SGHNT and CDR2 is YYREEE (reference sequence). Trimming cost V 1 base and J 3 bases, with 17 bases left between them. The CDR3 runs 16 residues. The CDR3 spells CASSLNRGRLSYEQYF. The CDR3 bases are TGTGCCAGCAGCTTGAATCGGGGGCGTTTAAGCTACGAGCAGTACTTC.

The chain recombines TRBV6-5 with TRBJ1-1, with 9 bases lining up with TRBD1. Germline values: CDR1 MNHEY, CDR2 SVGAGI. The CDR3 contains 16 residues. V shed 5 bases, J shed 5 bases, and the junction held 12 bases outside the gene matches. CDR3 DNA: TGTGCCAGCAGTAACACCCCGGGACAGGGATCGACTGAAGCTTTCTTT. It yields the protein CASSNTPGQGSTEAFF.

This clonotype has only a few counts. CDR3 loop: CASGTPGGNQPQHF. CDR3 bases: TGTGCCAGCGGCACCCCGGGGGGCAATCAGCCCCAGCATTTT. The J gene is TRBJ1-5, the V gene TRBV6-2 or TRBV6-3; TRBD1 is a possible D gene (5 bases). V was clipped by 8 bases and J by 2 bases, with 13 bases between them. The CDR3 is made up of 14 amino acids. Germline V CDR1 and CDR2: MNHEY, SVGEGT.

V is TRBV6-1 and J is TRBJ2-4; TRBD1 might be the D (5 bases). Trimming took off 5 bases at V and 0 bases at J, with 11 bases between the two ends. Germline V gene lookup returns CDR1 MNHNS and CDR2 SASEGT. This CDR3 spans 15 amino acids. This CDR3 reads CASSRGSLAKNIQYF. In nucleotides, the CDR3 is TGTGCCAGCAGTAGGGGCAGCCTAGCCAAAAACATTCAGTACTTC.

This clonotype has a handful of counts. The rearrangement joins TRBV15 to TRBJ1-5; the D is unclear. V was trimmed by 2 bases and J by 7 bases, leaving 21 bases between them. CDR1 is LNHNV and CDR2 is YYDKDF in the germline V gene (reference sequence). The CDR3 is 17 residues long. CDR3 in amino acids: CATSRPTLRVSGQPQHF. The CDR3 DNA reads TGTGCCACCAGCAGACCTACCCTAAGGGTTAGCGGGCAGCCCCAGCATTTT.

The V gene is TRBV30, the J gene TRBJ2-5; TRBD1 might be the D (5 bases). Trimming removed 8 bases from V and 2 bases from J, with 12 bases in between. The CDR3 extends over 12 amino acids. Germline values: CDR1 GTSNPN, CDR2 SVGIG (reference sequence). The DNA for the CDR3 is TGTGCCCCCAGACAGACTCAAGAGACCCAGTACTTC. Amino acid sequence: CAPRQTQETQYF.

Only a few counts were recorded for this clonotype. The chain recombines TRBV24-1 with TRBJ2-1; D uncertain. Germline V lookup: CDR1 KGHDR, CDR2 SFDVKD. The CDR3 loop spans 14 amino acids. V was shortened by 4 bases and J by 3 bases, with 9 bases between the two germline ends. CDR3 in DNA: TGTGCCACCAGTGACGGTTTCGGCTACAATGAGCAGTTCTTC. Protein product: CATSDGFGYNEQFF.

CDR3 nucleotide sequence: TGTGCCAGCAGCTCGGGGGGACGGGGCAATCAGCCCCAGCATTTT. It is translated as CASSSGGRGNQPQHF. The rearrangement joins TRBV7-2 to TRBJ1-5; tentatively, D is TRBD1 (5 bases). The CDR3 runs to 15 residues. V lost 4 bases, J lost 2 bases, and 12 bases lay in between. CDR1 is SGHTA, CDR2 FQGNSA, per germline. The whole variable domain, remainder taken from reference TRBV7-2 and TRBJ1-5, is GAGVSQSPSNKVTEKGKDVELRCDPISGHTALYWYRQSLGQGLEFLIYFQGNSAPDKSGLPSDRFSAERTGGSVSTLTIQRTQQEDSAVYLCASSSGGRGNQPQHFGDGTRLSIL.

As regards this clonotype: The junction departs from germline at one end; a sequencing error may be responsible. The rearrangement links TRBV11-1 to TRBJ2-3; D uncertain. The CDR3 extends over 14 amino acids. The germline V gene encodes CDR1 SGHAT and CDR2 FQDESV (reference sequence). CDR3 DNA: TGCGCCAGCAGCTCGATTGTCAGCACAGATACGCAGTATTTT. This encodes CASSSIVSTDTQYF.

In its sample, this clonotype is medium-sized. The genes are TRBV5-4 and TRBJ2-6; unclear D gene. V was trimmed by 4 bases and J by 1 base, leaving 12 bases between them. Looked up from germline, CDR1 is SGHNT and CDR2 is YYREEE (reference sequence). The CDR3 loop spans 16 amino acids. The CDR3 region has the DNA TGTGCCAGCAGCCTCGGACGTAGATCTGGGGCCAACGTCCTGACTTTC. Its protein product is CASSLGRRSGANVLTF.

V and J are TRBV5-1 and TRBJ2-5; TRBD2 aligns across 12 bases. Germline CDR1 SGHRS, CDR2 YFSETQ. The ends lost 2 bases at V and 5 bases at J; junction bases unmatched: 10. The CDR3 sequence is 17 residues long. Written as DNA, the CDR3 is TGCGCCAGCAGCTTATGGACTAGCGGGACAAATCAGGAGACCCAGTACTTC. The encoded protein is CASSLWTSGTNQETQYF.

This clonotype is deemed medium-sized. The chain links TRBV29-1 to TRBJ1-4; D is ambiguous. CDR3 size: 12 residues. V lost 6 bases, J lost 7 bases, and 12 bases lay in between. Germline CDR1 SQVTM, CDR2 ANQGSEA. As DNA, the CDR3 is TGCAGCGTCGGGAGTTTCGCTGAAAAACTGTTTTTT. It specifies CSVGSFAEKLFF.

The V gene is TRBV11-3, the J gene TRBJ2-3; TRBD2 matches 9 bases. The CDR3 has 20 amino acids. From germline, CDR1 is SGHNT and CDR2 YENEEA. V dropped 5 bases and J dropped 0; count of bases not matched to a gene: 18. The CDR3 DNA follows: TGTGCCAGCAGCCTCCGCGGGGGGGGGGCGCGAGGGTTTAGCACAGATACGCAGTATTTT. Translation gives CASSLRGGGARGFSTDTQYF.